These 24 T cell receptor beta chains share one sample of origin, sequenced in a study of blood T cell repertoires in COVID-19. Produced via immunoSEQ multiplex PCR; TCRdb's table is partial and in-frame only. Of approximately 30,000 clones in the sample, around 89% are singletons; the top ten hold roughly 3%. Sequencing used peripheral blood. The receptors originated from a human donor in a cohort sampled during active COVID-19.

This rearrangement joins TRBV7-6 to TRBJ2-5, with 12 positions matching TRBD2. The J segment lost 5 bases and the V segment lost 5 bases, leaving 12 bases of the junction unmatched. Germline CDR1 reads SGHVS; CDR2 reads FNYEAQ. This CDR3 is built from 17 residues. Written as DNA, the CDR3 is TGTGCCAGCAGCCCACGGACTAGCGGGGCTATTGCCGAGACCCAGTACTTC. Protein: CASSPRTSGAIAETQYF.

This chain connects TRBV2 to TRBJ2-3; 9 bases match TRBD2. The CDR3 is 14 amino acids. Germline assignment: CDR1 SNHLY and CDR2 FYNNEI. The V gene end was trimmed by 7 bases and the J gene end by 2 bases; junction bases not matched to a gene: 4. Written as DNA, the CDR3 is TGTGCCAGCACCGGGACTAGCATCACAGATACGCAGTATTTT. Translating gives CASTGTSITDTQYF. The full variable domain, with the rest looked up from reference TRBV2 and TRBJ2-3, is EPEVTQTPSHQVTQMGQEVILRCVPISNHLYFYWYRQILGQKVEFLVSFYNNEISEKSEIFDDQFSVERPDGSNFTLKIRSTKLEDSAMYFCASTGTSITDTQYFGPGTRLTVL.

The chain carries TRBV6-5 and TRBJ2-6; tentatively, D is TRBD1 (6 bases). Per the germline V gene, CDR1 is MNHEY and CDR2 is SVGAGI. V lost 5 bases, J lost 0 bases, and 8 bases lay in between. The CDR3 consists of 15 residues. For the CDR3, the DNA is TGTGCCAGCAGTAAGGACAGCTCTGGGGCCAACGTCCTGACTTTC. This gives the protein CASSKDSSGANVLTF.

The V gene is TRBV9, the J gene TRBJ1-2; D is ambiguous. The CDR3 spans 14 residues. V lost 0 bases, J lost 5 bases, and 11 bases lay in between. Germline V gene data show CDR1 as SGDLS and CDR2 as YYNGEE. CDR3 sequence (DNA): TGTGCCAGCAGCGTAGGCCCAGAGGAGTATGGCTACACCTTC. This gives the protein CASSVGPEEYGYTF.

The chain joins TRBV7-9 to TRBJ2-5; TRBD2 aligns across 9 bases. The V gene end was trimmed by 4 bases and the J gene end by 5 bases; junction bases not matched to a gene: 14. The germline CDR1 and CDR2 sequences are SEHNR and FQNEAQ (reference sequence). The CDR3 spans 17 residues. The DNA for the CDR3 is TGTGCCAGCAGCTCCGGTGGGGCTAGCGGGGTGCGGGAGACCCAGTACTTC. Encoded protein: CASSSGGASGVRETQYF.

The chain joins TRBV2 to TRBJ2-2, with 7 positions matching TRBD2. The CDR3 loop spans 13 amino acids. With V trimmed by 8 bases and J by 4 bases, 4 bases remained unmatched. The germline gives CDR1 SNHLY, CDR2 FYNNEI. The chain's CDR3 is CASGREGTGELFF. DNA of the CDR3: TGTGCCAGCGGCAGGGAGGGCACCGGGGAGCTGTTTTTT. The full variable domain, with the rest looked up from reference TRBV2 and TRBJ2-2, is EPEVTQTPSHQVTQMGQEVILRCVPISNHLYFYWYRQILGQKVEFLVSFYNNEISEKSEIFDDQFSVERPDGSNFTLKIRSTKLEDSAMYFCASGREGTGELFFGEGSRLTVL.

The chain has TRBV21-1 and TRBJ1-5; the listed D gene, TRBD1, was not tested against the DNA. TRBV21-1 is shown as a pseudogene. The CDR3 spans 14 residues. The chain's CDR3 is CASSNRDRNQPQHF. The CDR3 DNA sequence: TGTGCCAGCAGCAACCGGGACAGAAATCAGCCCCAGCATTTT.

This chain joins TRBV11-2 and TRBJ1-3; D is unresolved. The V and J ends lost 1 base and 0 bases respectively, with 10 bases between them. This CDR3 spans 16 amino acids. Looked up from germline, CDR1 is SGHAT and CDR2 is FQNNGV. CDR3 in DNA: TGTGCCAGCAGCTTAGTAGTAACTTTCTCTGGAAACACCATATATTTT. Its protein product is CASSLVVTFSGNTIYF.

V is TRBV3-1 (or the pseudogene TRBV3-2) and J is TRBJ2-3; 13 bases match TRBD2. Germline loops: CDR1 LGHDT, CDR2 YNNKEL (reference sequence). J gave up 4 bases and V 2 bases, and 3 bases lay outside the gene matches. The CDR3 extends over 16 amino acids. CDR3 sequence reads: CASSQTSGGASDTQYF. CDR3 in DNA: TGTGCCAGCAGCCAAACTAGCGGGGGGGCGTCAGATACGCAGTATTTT.

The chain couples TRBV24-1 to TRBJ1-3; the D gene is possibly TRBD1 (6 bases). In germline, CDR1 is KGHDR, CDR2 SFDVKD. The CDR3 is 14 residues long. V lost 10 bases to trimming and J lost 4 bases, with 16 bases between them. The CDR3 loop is CATSGVTRGNTIYF. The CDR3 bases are TGTGCCACTTCAGGGGTAACGCGGGGAAACACCATATATTTT.

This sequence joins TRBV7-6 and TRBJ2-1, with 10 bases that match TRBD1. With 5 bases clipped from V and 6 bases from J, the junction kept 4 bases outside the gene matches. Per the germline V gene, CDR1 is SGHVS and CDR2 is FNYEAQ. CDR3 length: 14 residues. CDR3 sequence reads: CASSDRTGGNEQFF. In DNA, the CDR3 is TGTGCCAGCAGCGATCGGACAGGGGGCAATGAGCAGTTCTTC.

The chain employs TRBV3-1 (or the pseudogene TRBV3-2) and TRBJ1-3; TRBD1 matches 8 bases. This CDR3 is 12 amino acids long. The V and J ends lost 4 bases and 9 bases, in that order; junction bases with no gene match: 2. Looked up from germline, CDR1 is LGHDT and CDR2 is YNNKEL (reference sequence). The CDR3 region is CASSRQGFTIYF. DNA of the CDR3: TGTGCCAGCAGCCGACAGGGGTTCACCATATATTTT.

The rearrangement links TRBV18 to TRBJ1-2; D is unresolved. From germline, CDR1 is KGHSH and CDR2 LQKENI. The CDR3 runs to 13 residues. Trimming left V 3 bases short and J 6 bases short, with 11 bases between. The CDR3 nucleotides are TGTGCCAGCTCACCCCGTGATTCGGATGGCTACACCTTC. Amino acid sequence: CASSPRDSDGYTF.

Here the CDR3 reads CASTNPRRAFF. The CDR3 DNA follows: TGTGCCAGCACCAACCCTAGGCGAGCTTTCTTT. V gene TRBV6-5 combines with J gene TRBJ1-1; D ambiguous. CDR1 is MNHEY, CDR2 SVGAGI, per germline. V was trimmed by 7 bases and J by 10 bases, leaving 13 bases between them. This CDR3 has 11 residues.

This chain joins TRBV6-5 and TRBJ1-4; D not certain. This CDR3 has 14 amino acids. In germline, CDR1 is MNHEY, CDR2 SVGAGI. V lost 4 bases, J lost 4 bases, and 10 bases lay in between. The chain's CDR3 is CASSSGMVNEKLFF. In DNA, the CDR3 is TGTGCCAGCAGTTCCGGGATGGTTAATGAAAAACTGTTTTTT.

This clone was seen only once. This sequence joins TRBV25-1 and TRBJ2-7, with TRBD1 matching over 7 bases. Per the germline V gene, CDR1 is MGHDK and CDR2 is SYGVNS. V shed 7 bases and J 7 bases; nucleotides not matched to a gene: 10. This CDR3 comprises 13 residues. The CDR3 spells CASTRQGQLEQYF. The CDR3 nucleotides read TGTGCCAGCACCCGACAGGGCCAACTAGAGCAGTACTTC.

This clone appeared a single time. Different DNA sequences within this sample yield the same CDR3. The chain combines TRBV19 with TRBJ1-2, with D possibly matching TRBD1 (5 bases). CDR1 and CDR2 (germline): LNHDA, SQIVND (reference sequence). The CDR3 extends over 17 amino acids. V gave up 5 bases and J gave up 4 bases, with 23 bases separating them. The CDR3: CASSPSFQGRTFYGYTF. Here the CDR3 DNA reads TGTGCCAGTAGTCCCTCGTTTCAGGGCAGGACATTCTATGGCTACACCTTC.

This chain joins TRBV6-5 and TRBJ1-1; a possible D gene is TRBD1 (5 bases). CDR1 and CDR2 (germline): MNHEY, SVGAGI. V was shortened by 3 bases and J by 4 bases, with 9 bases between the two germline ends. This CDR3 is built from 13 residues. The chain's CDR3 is CASSYGGGTEAFF. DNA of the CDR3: TGTGCCAGCAGTTATGGGGGGGGCACTGAAGCTTTCTTT.

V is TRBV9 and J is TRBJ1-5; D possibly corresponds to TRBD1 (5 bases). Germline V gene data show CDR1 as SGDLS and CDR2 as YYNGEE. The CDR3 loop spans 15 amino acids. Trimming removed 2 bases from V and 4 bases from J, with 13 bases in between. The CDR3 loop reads CASSVGQGKNQPQHF. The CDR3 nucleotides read TGTGCCAGCAGCGTTGGGCAGGGTAAAAATCAGCCCCAGCATTTT.

CDR3 in amino acids: CASRLGLGPRDTEAFF. CDR3 nucleotides: TGTGCCAGTAGACTCGGACTTGGCCCGAGGGACACTGAAGCTTTCTTT. The chain joins TRBV19 to TRBJ1-1; D remains unclear. CDR3 size: 16 residues. V lost 6 bases to trimming and J lost 3 bases, with 20 bases between them. The V gene's germline CDR1 is LNHDA and CDR2 SQIVND (reference sequence). The whole variable domain, filled in from reference TRBV19 and TRBJ1-1, reads DGGITQSPKYLFRKEGQNVTLSCEQNLNHDAMYWYRQDPGQGLRLIYYSQIVNDFQKGDIAEGYSVSREKKESFPLTVTSAQKNPTAFYLCASRLGLGPRDTEAFFGQGTRLTVV.

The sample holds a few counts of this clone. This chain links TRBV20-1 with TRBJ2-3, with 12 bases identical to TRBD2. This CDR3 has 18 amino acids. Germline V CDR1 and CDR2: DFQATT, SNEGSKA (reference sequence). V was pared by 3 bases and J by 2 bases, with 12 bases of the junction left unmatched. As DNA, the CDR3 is TGCAGTGCTAGTTGGCTAGCGGGGGGGCCCCTAAACACAGATACGCAGTATTTT. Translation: CSASWLAGGPLNTDTQYF.

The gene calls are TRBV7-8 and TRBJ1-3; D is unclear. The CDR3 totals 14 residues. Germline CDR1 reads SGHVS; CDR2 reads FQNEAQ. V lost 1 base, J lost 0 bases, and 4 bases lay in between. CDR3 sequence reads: CASSLGVSGNTIYF. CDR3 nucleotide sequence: TGTGCCAGCAGCTTAGGAGTCTCTGGAAACACCATATATTTT.

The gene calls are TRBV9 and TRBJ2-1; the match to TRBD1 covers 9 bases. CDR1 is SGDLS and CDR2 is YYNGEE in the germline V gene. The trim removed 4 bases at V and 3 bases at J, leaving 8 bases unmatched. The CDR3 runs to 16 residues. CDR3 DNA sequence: TGTGCCAGCAGCCCGCGACCGGGACAGGGCTACAATGAGCAGTTCTTC. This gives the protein CASSPRPGQGYNEQFF. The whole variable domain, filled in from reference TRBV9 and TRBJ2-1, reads DSGVTQTPKHLITATGQRVTLRCSPRSGDLSVYWYQQSLDQGLQFLIQYYNGEERAKGNILERFSAQQFPDLHSELNLSSLELGDSALYFCASSPRPGQGYNEQFFGPGTRLTVL.

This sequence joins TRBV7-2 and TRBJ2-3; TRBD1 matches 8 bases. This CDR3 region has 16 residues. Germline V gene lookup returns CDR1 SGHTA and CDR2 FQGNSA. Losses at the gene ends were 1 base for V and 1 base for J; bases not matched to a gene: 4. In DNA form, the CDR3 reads TGTGCCAGCAGCTTAGTCCCGGGACAGGGCACAGATACGCAGTATTTT. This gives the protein CASSLVPGQGTDTQYF.